This T cell receptor (beta chain) originates from a study of blood T cell repertoires in COVID-19. Across the whole study: Spain, Italy and the United States supplied samples that represented acute and convalescent COVID-19. PBMCs, B-cell-depleted T cells, or T cells provided the cDNA or gDNA that made up the material.

In germline, CDR1 is SGDLS, CDR2 YYNGEE. V lost 4 bases, J lost 1 base, and 11 bases lay in between. CDR3 length equals 15 residues. As processed by the authors: Estimation of nucleated cell counts was performed using reference gene primer amplification. Generated by immunoSEQ multiplex PCR, the TCRdb table keeps only in-frame clones and is missing some. The V and J calls and clone size are taken from that table; D and trimming were inferred from the DNA. The table records 150,000 to 200,000 clones, more than 85% of them present only once. The chain employs TRBV9 and TRBJ2-2, with a weak D call TRBD1 (6 bases). Sequenced input: peripheral blood. This sequence was found in a man between 18 and 29 years old with acute or convalescent COVID-19. CDR3 residues: CASSKGGLNTGELFF. The CDR3 DNA reads as TGTGCCAGCAGCAAAGGGGGTCTGAACACCGGGGAGCTGTTTTTT.